Below, one TCR beta chain is given with its context. Its antigen is unidentified. The treatment here: some 20 received Ad26.COV2.S at low or high dose, single or two shots; roughly five received placebo; per-sample allocation not given. After the first vaccine or placebo injection, samples were drawn on day 63. The data derive from a study of Ad26.COV2.S vaccination and SARS-CoV-2 variants. Background on the study: Donor had been placed in the Ad26.COV2.S arm of the COV1001 trial. Ad26.COV2.S shots went into the muscle once or twice, 56 days apart.

Study-wide results and caveats: People who got the vaccine or the placebo had similar non-spike TCR breadth.

Germline CDR1 is SGHAT and CDR2 is FQNNGV. V shed 5 bases and J 1 base; nucleotides not matched to a gene: 11. The CDR3 totals 19 residues. Sequenced by immunoSEQ multiplex PCR; TCRdb stores in-frame clones only, minus some. The sample includes about 400,000 clones, approximately 90% of them seen just once. V is TRBV11-2 and J is TRBJ2-2; 12 bases align to TRBD1. This sequence was found in a person aged 18-65 years who received the Ad26.COV2.S COVID-19 vaccine or a placebo. The sequencing used peripheral blood, collected in a trial of Ad26.COV2.S vaccine versus placebo. The CDR3: CASSGTGQGARLNTGELFF. CDR3 DNA sequence: TGTGCCAGCAGCGGAACGGGACAGGGGGCTAGATTGAACACCGGGGAGCTGTTTTTT.